This T cell receptor beta chain is drawn from a study of blood T cells in healthy people across ages. Whole-study context: Using template switching, researchers captured about one barcoded beta molecule for each two T cells. Overall study results and limits: Observed TCR beta diversity showed a strong correlation with the percentage of naive T cells as measured by flow cytometry. Both higher diversity and more naive CD4+ cells marked long-lived donors when set against aged donors.

This clonotype was seen repeatedly, ten times or more. Its matching antigen is unknown. CDR1 and CDR2 (germline): KGHDR, SFDVKD. V was trimmed by 4 bases and J by 1 base, leaving 12 bases between them. The CDR3 runs to 15 residues. Alongside a J-beta primer mix, a sample-barcoded 5' primer served in a second PCR lasting 7 to 11 cycles. TCRdb re-called the 5' RACE reads with MiXCR, one entry per CDR3 protein. The table shows about 840,000 distinct CDR3 sequences, with roughly 28% occurring only once. These data were likewise used in another study, on T cells of mothers and their children. That source notes: Every mother produced more than 8 million TCR beta CDR3 reads, whereas every child provided several million.

The chain employs TRBV24-1 and TRBJ2-5; unclear D gene. The specimen sequenced was blood. The receptor's source is a woman between 40 and 55 years old in good health. The CDR3 here is CATSDPGKLQETQYF. The CDR3 DNA reads as TGTGCCACCAGTGACCCCGGAAAGCTCCAAGAGACCCAGTACTTC.